The source of this TCR beta chain is a study of cytomegalovirus exposure and HLA in healthy donors. Notes on the study in general: Earlier results showed most TCR beta V segments being productive about 90% or about 30% of the time.

This clone occurred a few times. Its antigen is not identified. The PCR used 60 Vbeta and 13 Jbeta primers. The protocol was immunoSEQ multiplex PCR, while the TCRdb copy is restricted to in-frame clones and leaves out a portion. In the table there are about 150,000 clones, approximately 68% of which are singletons. The source of this sequence is a man aged 35 to 55 in good health and CMV-seronegative. Sequencing was carried out using PBMCs.

CDR3 DNA: TGTGCCACTTTTGATCGGACTAGCGGGGGACAAGAGACCCAGTACTTC. This gives the protein CATFDRTSGGQETQYF. V and J are TRBV19 and TRBJ2-5; 13 bases are a match to TRBD2. The CDR3 contains 16 residues. In germline, CDR1 is LNHDA, CDR2 SQIVND (reference sequence). V was clipped by 10 bases and J by 2 bases; unmatched bases: 10.